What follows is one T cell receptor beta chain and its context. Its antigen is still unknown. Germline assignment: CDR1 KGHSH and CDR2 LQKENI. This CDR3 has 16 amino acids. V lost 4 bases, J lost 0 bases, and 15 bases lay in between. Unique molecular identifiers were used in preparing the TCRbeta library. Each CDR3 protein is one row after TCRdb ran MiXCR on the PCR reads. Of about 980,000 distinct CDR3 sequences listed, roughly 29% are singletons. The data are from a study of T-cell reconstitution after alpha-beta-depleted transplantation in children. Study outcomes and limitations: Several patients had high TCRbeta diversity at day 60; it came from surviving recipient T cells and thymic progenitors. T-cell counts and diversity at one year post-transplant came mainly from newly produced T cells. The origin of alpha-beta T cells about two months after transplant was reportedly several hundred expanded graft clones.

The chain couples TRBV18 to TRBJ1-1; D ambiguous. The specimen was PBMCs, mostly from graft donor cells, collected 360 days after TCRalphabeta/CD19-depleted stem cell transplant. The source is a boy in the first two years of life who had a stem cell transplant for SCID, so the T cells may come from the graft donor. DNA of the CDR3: TGTGCCAGCTCACGTCCAGGTGGGAGGATGAACACTGAAGCTTTCTTT. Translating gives CASSRPGGRMNTEAFF.